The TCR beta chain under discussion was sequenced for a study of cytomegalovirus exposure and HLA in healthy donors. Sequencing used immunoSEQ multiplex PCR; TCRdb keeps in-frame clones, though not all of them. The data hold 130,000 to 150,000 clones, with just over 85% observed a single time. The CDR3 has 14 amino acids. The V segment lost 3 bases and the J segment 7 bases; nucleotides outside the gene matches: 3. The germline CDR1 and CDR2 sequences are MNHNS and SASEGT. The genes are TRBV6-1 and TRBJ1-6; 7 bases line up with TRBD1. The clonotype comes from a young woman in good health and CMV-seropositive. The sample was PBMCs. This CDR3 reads CASSDRDRNSPLHF. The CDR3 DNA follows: TGTGCCAGCAGTGACCGGGACAGAAATTCACCCCTCCACTTT.